This T cell receptor (beta chain) stems from a study of OX40 agonist ivuxolimab in advanced cancers. Study-level information: Partial responses occurred in three patients (one hepatocellular carcinoma, two cutaneous melanoma).

Produced via immunoSEQ multiplex PCR; TCRdb's table is partial and in-frame only. The sample yields 85,000 to 130,000 clones, 90% seen once. The sample in question was CD4+ or CD8+ T cells sorted from blood, obtained in a trial of the OX40 agonist ivuxolimab. This clonotype originated in an adult with an advanced solid tumor such as melanoma, head and neck, liver or kidney cancer.

The CDR3: CASAGGGYEQYF. CDR3 coding DNA: TGTGCCAGCGCGGGGGGGGGCTACGAGCAGTACTTC. This chain links TRBV6-6 with TRBJ2-7, with 9 nucleotides matching TRBD2. With 8 bases clipped from V and 3 bases from J, the junction kept 2 bases outside the gene matches. Germline V gives CDR1 MNHNY, CDR2 SVGAGI (reference sequence). CDR3 length equals 12 residues.